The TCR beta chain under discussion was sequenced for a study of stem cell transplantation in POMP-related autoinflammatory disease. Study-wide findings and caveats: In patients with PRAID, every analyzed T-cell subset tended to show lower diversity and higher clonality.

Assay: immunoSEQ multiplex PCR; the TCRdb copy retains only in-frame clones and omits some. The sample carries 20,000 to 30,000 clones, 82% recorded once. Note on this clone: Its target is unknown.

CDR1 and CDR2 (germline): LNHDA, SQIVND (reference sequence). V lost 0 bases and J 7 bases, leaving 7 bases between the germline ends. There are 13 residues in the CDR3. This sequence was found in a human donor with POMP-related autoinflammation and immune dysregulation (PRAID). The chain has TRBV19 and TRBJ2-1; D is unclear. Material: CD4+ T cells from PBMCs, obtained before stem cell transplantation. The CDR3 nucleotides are TGTGCCAGTAGTATAGACTCAGAAAATGAGCAGTTCTTC. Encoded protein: CASSIDSENEQFF.